The following is a TCR beta chain sequence with its context. Its antigen remains unidentified. This sample is part of a study of long-term antiretroviral therapy in people with HIV. General study findings and limits: Collection of the blood took place between the mid-2000s and the late 2010s. The ART regimens in use then may have been less effective than current ones. Against controls, HIV repertoires showed narrower ranges of CDR3 length.

With 5 bases removed from V and 2 bases from J, the gap between germline ends came to 12 bases. Germline V lookup: CDR1 MDHEN, CDR2 SYDVKM. This CDR3 has 14 amino acids. Survey level was the resolution at which the v3.0 immunoSEQ assay ran. Sequenced by immunoSEQ multiplex PCR; TCRdb stores in-frame clones only, minus some. The repertoire holds some 19,000 clones, around 85% seen once, with about 8.6% in the top ten. This sequence was found in a man aged 18 to 35 with HIV. The genes are TRBV28 and TRBJ1-2; D gene unclear. The sequencing used unsorted PBMCs, collected 0.9 years after starting antiretroviral therapy. In DNA form, the CDR3 reads TGTGCCAGCAGTCCAGCCCCCGGGAACTATGGCTACACCTTC. Amino acid sequence: CASSPAPGNYGYTF.